This note documents a single TCR beta chain sequence. Antigen specificity is unknown. The source of the sample is a study of identical twins' blood T cells. Study outcomes and limitations: Twin repertoire similarity may partly reflect shared environment.

TCRdb re-derived calls from the 5' RACE reads in MiXCR, one entry per CDR3 protein. The sample includes 300,000 to 400,000 distinct CDR3 sequences, more than 25% seen only once; the top ten take about 6%. The CDR3 spans 14 residues. Trimming shortened V by 4 bases and J by 0 bases, and 9 bases separated the two germline ends. The germline CDR1 and CDR2 sequences are SEHNR and FQNEAQ (reference sequence). The sequence derives from a woman aged 18-49 years in good health. Sequencing input: PBMCs. The chain links TRBV7-9 to TRBJ1-2, with no clear D. CDR3 loop: CASSSGLANYGYTF. The CDR3 nucleotides are TGTGCCAGCAGCTCGGGTCTAGCTAACTATGGCTACACCTTC. Supplemented by reference TRBV7-9 and TRBJ1-2, the full variable domain reads DTGVSQNPRHKITKRGQNVTFRCDPISEHNRLYWYRQTLGQGPEFLTYFQNEAQLEKSRLLSDRFSAERPKGSFSTLEIQRTEQGDSAMYLCASSSGLANYGYTFGSGTRLTVV.